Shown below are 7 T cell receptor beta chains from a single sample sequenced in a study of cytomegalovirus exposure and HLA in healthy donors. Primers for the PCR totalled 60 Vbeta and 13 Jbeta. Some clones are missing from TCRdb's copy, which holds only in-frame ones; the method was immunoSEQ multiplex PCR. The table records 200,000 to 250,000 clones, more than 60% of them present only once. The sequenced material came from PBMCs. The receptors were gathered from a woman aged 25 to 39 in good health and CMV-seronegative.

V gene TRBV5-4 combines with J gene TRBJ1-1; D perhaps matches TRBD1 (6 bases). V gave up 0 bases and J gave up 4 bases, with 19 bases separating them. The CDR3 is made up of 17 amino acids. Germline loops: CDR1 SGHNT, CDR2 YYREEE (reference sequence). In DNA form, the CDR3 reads TGTGCCAGCAGCTTGGGGTCCGGGGGGCGAATTGTCACTGAAGCTTTCTTT. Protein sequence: CASSLGSGGRIVTEAFF.

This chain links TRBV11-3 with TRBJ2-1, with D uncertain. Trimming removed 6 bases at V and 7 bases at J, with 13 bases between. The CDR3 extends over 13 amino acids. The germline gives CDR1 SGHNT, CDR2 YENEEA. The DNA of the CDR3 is TGTGCCAGCAGTACACCATCTTTGAATGAGCAGTTCTTC. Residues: CASSTPSLNEQFF.

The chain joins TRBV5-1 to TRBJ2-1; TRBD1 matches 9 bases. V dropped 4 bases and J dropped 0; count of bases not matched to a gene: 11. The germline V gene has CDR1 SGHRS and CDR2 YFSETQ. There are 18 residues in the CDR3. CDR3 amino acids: CASSVRDRDPHSYNEQFF. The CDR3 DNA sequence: TGCGCCAGCAGCGTCCGGGACAGGGATCCCCACTCCTACAATGAGCAGTTCTTC.

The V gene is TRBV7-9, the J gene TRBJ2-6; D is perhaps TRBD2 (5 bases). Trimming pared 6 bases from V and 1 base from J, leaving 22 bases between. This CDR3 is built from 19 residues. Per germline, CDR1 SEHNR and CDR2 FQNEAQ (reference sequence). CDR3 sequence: CASRPRGASSESGANVLTF. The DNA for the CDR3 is TGTGCCAGCAGACCCAGAGGAGCTAGCAGCGAATCTGGGGCCAACGTCCTGACTTTC.

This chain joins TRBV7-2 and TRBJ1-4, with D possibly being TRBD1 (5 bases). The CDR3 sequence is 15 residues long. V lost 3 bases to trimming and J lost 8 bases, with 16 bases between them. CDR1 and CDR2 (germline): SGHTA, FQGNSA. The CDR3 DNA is TGTGCCAGCAGCTTCTCTGGGGCTGGCAGGGAAAAACTGTTTTTT. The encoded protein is CASSFSGAGREKLFF.

As DNA, the CDR3 is TGTGCCACCACCGGGAGAAGACCTCTATACAATGAGCAGTTCTTC. This sequence encodes CATTGRRPLYNEQFF. The chain employs TRBV2 and TRBJ2-1, with D perhaps TRBD2 (6 bases). This CDR3 is built from 15 residues. Germline V lookup: CDR1 SNHLY, CDR2 FYNNEI. Trimming cost V 10 bases and J 4 bases, with 20 bases left between them. Filled out from reference TRBV2 and TRBJ2-1, the complete variable domain reads EPEVTQTPSHQVTQMGQEVILRCVPISNHLYFYWYRQILGQKVEFLVSFYNNEISEKSEIFDDQFSVERPDGSNFTLKIRSTKLEDSAMYFCATTGRRPLYNEQFFGPGTRLTVL.

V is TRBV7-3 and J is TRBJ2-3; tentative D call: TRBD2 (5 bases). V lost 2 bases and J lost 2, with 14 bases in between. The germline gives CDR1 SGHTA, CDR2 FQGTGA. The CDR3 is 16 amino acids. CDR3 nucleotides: TGTGCCAGCAGCTTAGGGGTGGGAGCGAACACAGATACGCAGTATTTT. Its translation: CASSLGVGANTDTQYF. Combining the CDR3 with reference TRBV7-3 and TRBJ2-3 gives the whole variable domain GAGVSQTPSNKVTEKGKYVELRCDPISGHTALYWYRQSLGQGPEFLIYFQGTGAADDSGLPNDRFFAVRPEGSVSTLKIQRTERGDSAVYLCASSLGVGANTDTQYFGPGTRLTVL.